The table lists the clone carrying this T cell receptor (beta chain) with a few counts. Its antigen is not identified. Trimming removed 0 bases at V and 1 base at J, with 10 bases between. The CDR3 covers 16 residues. Per the germline V gene, CDR1 is MRHNA and CDR2 is SNTAGT. Template material for amplifying TCR beta CDR3 regions consisted of RNA transcripts. The TCR CDR3 first-round RT-PCR relied on the HTBI primer set. TCRdb re-called the multiplex PCR reads with MiXCR, one entry per CDR3 protein. The data show about 420,000 distinct CDR3 sequences, with around 16% seen just once and 14% held by the top ten. These data belong to a study of T cells in Graves' hyperthyroidism and ophthalmopathy. Hyperthyroidism of Graves' type that showed no ophthalmopathy progression within 18 months was stable. Exclusion of a patient resulted from uncontrolled infection, other autoimmune disease, pregnancy or lactation. Diagnoses used clinical symptoms, serum thyroxine and TRAb, thyroid ultrasound and orbital computed tomography.

Study conclusions and caveats: Most expanded thyroid clonotypes above 0.001 also appeared in blood.

This TCR came from a woman in her late teens or twenties with Graves' hyperthyroidism. The rearrangement joins TRBV6-4 to TRBJ1-5, with D perhaps TRBD1 (5 bases). The source material was blood. Here the CDR3 reads CASSDSKWGSNQPQHF. As DNA, the CDR3 is TGTGCCAGCAGTGACTCGAAATGGGGCAGCAATCAGCCCCAGCATTTT.